This entry lists 23 T cell receptor beta chains sequenced from one sample in a study of beta chain features in type 1 diabetes. Expressed TCRB transcripts were sequenced, since all the RNA that had been isolated was reverse transcribed. Sequencing was performed with immunoSEQ multiplex PCR; in TCRdb, only in-frame clones are kept and a portion is missing. The sample consists of around 250,000 clones, 27% of them appearing once. Sequencing used central memory CD4+ T cells from blood. The receptors were sampled from a man younger than 45 in good health.

This clone was detected a few times. The V and J genes are TRBV29-1 and TRBJ1-1; D might be TRBD1 (6 bases). Germline loops: CDR1 SQVTM, CDR2 ANQGSEA. Trimming took 5 bases from V and 7 from J, leaving 14 bases between them. The CDR3 covers 12 residues. The CDR3 region is CSVFSTGVEAFF. The CDR3 nucleotides read TGCAGCGTTTTTTCGACAGGCGTTGAAGCTTTCTTT.

V usage is TRBV5-6 and J usage is TRBJ2-1; 9 bases agree with TRBD2. This CDR3 comprises 17 residues. Trimming at V came to 4 bases and at J to 5 bases, leaving 13 bases not matched to a gene. Germline V CDR1 and CDR2: SGHDT, YYEEEE. The CDR3 region is CASSRLAGYKGDNEQFF. The CDR3 DNA reads as TGTGCCAGCAGCCGCCTAGCGGGATACAAAGGAGACAATGAGCAGTTCTTC.

V gene TRBV29-1 combines with J gene TRBJ2-5; D possibly uses TRBD1 or TRBD2 (5 bases each). Germline V gene sequence: CDR1 SQVTM, CDR2 ANQGSEA. Deletions cut 4 bases from V and 5 bases from J, with 11 bases between. The CDR3 totals 12 residues. The CDR3 spells CSVGHGAETQYF. CDR3 DNA sequence: TGCAGCGTTGGGCACGGGGCCGAGACCCAGTACTTC.

Many counts were recorded for this clone. V and J are TRBV23-1 and TRBJ1-5; D not certain. TRBV23-1 is an open reading frame whose function is uncertain. V gave up 0 bases and J gave up 1 base, with 4 bases separating them. CDR3 size: 14 residues. This CDR3 reads CASSQSDSNQPQHF. Written as DNA, the CDR3 is TGCGCCAGCAGTCAATCCGACAGCAATCAGCCCCAGCATTTT.

A remark on this clone: The sample contains more than one DNA sequence encoding this CDR3. V and J are TRBV7-2 and TRBJ1-2; D not resolved. The CDR3 totals 12 residues. CDR1 is SGHTA and CDR2 is FQGNSA in the germline V gene. Trimming cost V 9 bases and J 5 bases, with 13 bases left between them. In DNA form, the CDR3 reads TGTGCCAGTGGCGCCTCCAAGTATGGCTACACCTTC. This encodes CASGASKYGYTF.

The rearrangement links TRBV6-5 to TRBJ2-1, with D perhaps matching TRBD1 (5 bases). This CDR3 contains 12 residues. Germline CDR1 and CDR2: MNHEY and SVGAGI. The ends were cut back, 7 bases at V and 5 bases at J, with 9 bases in the middle. In nucleotides, the CDR3 is TGTGCCAGCATTGCCAGGGACAATGAGCAGTTCTTC. Protein product: CASIARDNEQFF.

J is TRBJ2-6 and V is TRBV7-2; unclear D gene. V was trimmed by 1 base and J by 2 bases, leaving 9 bases between them. The CDR3 has 16 amino acids. CDR1 SGHTA and CDR2 FQGNSA come from the germline V gene. In nucleotides, the CDR3 is TGTGCCAGCAGCTTAGATCGCTGGGCTGGGGCCAACGTCCTGACTTTC. It is translated as CASSLDRWAGANVLTF.

The rearrangement links TRBV7-9 to TRBJ2-7, with TRBD1 matching over 9 bases. The CDR3 has 14 residues. V trimming: 1 base; J trimming: 5 bases; junction bases outside the gene matches: 3. Germline-derived CDR1 and CDR2 are SEHNR and FQNEAQ (reference sequence). The CDR3 DNA is TGTGCCAGCAGCTTAGATAGGACAGGGGACGAGCAGTACTTC. This gives the protein CASSLDRTGDEQYF. Filled out from reference TRBV7-9 and TRBJ2-7, the complete variable domain reads DTGVSQNPRHKITKRGQNVTFRCDPISEHNRLYWYRQTLGQGPEFLTYFQNEAQLEKSRLLSDRFSAERPKGSFSTLEIQRTEQGDSAMYLCASSLDRTGDEQYFGPGTRLTVT.

The chain combines TRBV29-1 with TRBJ2-1; 9 bases align to TRBD2. CDR1 is SQVTM and CDR2 is ANQGSEA in the germline V gene. The V and J ends lost 7 bases and 7 bases, in that order; junction bases with no gene match: 17. The CDR3 length is 16 residues. The DNA of the CDR3 is TGCAGCGGTGAGCCCGGCGGGAGGGCCCTTGGGAATGAGCAGTTCTTC. Protein product: CSGEPGGRALGNEQFF.

The chain couples TRBV28 to TRBJ1-2, with 8 bases that match TRBD1. Germline trimming cut 4 bases from V and 7 bases from J; bases unmatched to any gene: 5. Germline CDR1 MDHEN, CDR2 SYDVKM. The CDR3 consists of 13 residues. The CDR3 nucleotides are TGTGCCAGCAGTTATGTTACAGGGGGTGGCTACACCTTC. As protein: CASSYVTGGGYTF.

The chain combines TRBV5-1 with TRBJ1-1; D gene unclear. Germline V CDR1 and CDR2: SGHRS, YFSETQ. The V end was cut by 1 base, the J end by 0 bases, with 4 bases between. The CDR3 sequence is 13 residues long. The CDR3 protein is CASSLTVNTEAFF. As DNA, the CDR3 is TGCGCCAGCAGCTTGACTGTGAACACTGAAGCTTTCTTT.

V is TRBV7-2 and J is TRBJ2-3, with D uncertain. The CDR3 runs to 14 residues. The V end was cut by 5 bases, the J end by 3 bases, with 12 bases between. CDR1 is SGHTA, CDR2 FQGNSA, per germline. CDR3 sequence reads: CASSTFPLTDTQYF. CDR3 bases: TGTGCCAGCAGCACCTTCCCCTTAACAGATACGCAGTATTTT. Supplemented by reference TRBV7-2 and TRBJ2-3, the full variable domain reads GAGVSQSPSNKVTEKGKDVELRCDPISGHTALYWYRQSLGQGLEFLIYFQGNSAPDKSGLPSDRFSAERTGGSVSTLTIQRTQQEDSAVYLCASSTFPLTDTQYFGPGTRLTVL.

J is TRBJ1-2 and V is TRBV25-1; D uncertain. V shed 1 base and J shed 8 bases, with 14 bases lying between them. The CDR3 spans 14 residues. Germline-derived CDR1 and CDR2 are MGHDK and SYGVNS. CDR3 nucleotide sequence: TGTGCCAGCAGTGAATTGGCCCCTACTGGGGGCTACACCTTC. It is translated as CASSELAPTGGYTF.

This chain joins TRBV5-1 and TRBJ1-2; the D gene is possibly TRBD1 (6 bases). V was trimmed by 4 bases and J by 4 bases, leaving 17 bases between them. This CDR3 has 15 amino acids. The V gene's germline CDR1 is SGHRS and CDR2 YFSETQ. The CDR3 loop is CASSPAGGPAYGYTF. In DNA form, the CDR3 reads TGCGCCAGCAGCCCCGCTGGGGGCCCCGCCTATGGCTACACCTTC. Based on the CDR3 plus reference TRBV5-1 and TRBJ1-2, the full variable domain is KAGVTQTPRYLIKTRGQQVTLSCSPISGHRSVSWYQQTPGQGLQFLFEYFSETQRNKGNFPGRFSGRQFSNSRSEMNVSTLELGDSALYLCASSPAGGPAYGYTFGSGTRLTVV.

Here the CDR3 reads CATSREYDGTYEQYF. CDR3 nucleotide sequence: TGTGCCACCAGCAGAGAATACGACGGAACCTACGAGCAGTACTTC. The chain carries TRBV15 and TRBJ2-7; D gene uncertain. The germline gives CDR1 LNHNV, CDR2 YYDKDF (reference sequence). The CDR3 has 15 amino acids. V lost 0 bases, J lost 2 bases, and 11 bases lay in between.

The gene calls are TRBV5-1 and TRBJ2-7, with D possibly TRBD1 on 5 matching bases. Trimming took 2 bases from V and 3 from J, leaving 12 bases between them. The germline CDR1 and CDR2 sequences are SGHRS and YFSETQ. The CDR3 sequence is 14 residues long. The CDR3 DNA sequence: TGCGCCAGCAGCTTCCCAGGGATCGGCTACGAGCAGTACTTC. Amino acid sequence: CASSFPGIGYEQYF. The variable domain in full, completed from reference TRBV5-1 and TRBJ2-7, reads KAGVTQTPRYLIKTRGQQVTLSCSPISGHRSVSWYQQTPGQGLQFLFEYFSETQRNKGNFPGRFSGRQFSNSRSEMNVSTLELGDSALYLCASSFPGIGYEQYFGPGTRLTVT.

In its sample, this clone was seen a few times. The rearrangement uses TRBV14 and TRBJ1-2; 7 nucleotides match TRBD1. The germline gives CDR1 SGHDN, CDR2 FVKESK. J gave up 1 base and V 8 bases, and 10 bases lay outside the gene matches. The CDR3 has 15 residues. The CDR3 sequence is CASRKAGQINYGYTF. The CDR3 DNA sequence: TGTGCCAGCCGGAAGGCGGGACAGATTAACTATGGCTACACCTTC.

This clone turned up a few times. CDR3: CASSLGGVSYNEQFF. The CDR3 nucleotides read TGTGCCAGCAGCTTAGGAGGTGTCTCCTACAATGAGCAGTTCTTC. This chain connects TRBV5-4 to TRBJ2-1; tentative D call: TRBD2 (5 bases). Germline V lookup: CDR1 SGHNT, CDR2 YYREEE (reference sequence). The CDR3 is 15 residues long. V lost 2 bases to trimming and J lost 0 bases, with 9 bases between them.

A few counts support this clone. The rearrangement uses TRBV30 and TRBJ2-5, with D unresolved. Trimming pared 2 bases from V and 2 bases from J, leaving 9 bases between. The CDR3 consists of 13 residues. The V gene's germline CDR1 is GTSNPN and CDR2 SVGIG (reference sequence). The CDR3, as DNA: TGTGCCTGGAGTAAGCAGAGTCAAGAGACCCAGTACTTC. Protein sequence: CAWSKQSQETQYF.

DNA of the CDR3: TGTGCCAGCAGCACCAGGCAGGGCAATCAGCCCCAGCATTTT. Translated: CASSTRQGNQPQHF. The chain recombines TRBV7-2 with TRBJ1-5; D is ambiguous. This CDR3 contains 14 residues. The V end was cut by 5 bases, the J end by 2 bases, with 10 bases between. Germline V CDR1 and CDR2: SGHTA, FQGNSA.

In this sample, this clone turned up a few times. In DNA, the CDR3 is TGTGCCAGCAGTCCGCCGGTCGAGAATCAGCCCCAGCATTTT. Translating it yields CASSPPVENQPQHF. The rearrangement links TRBV2 to TRBJ1-5; unclear D gene. Looked up from germline, CDR1 is SNHLY and CDR2 is FYNNEI. The CDR3 extends over 14 amino acids. V was trimmed by 5 bases and J by 4 bases, leaving 12 bases between them.

This clone has just a few counts. This sequence joins TRBV15 and TRBJ2-5; 12 bases agree with TRBD1. CDR1 is LNHNV and CDR2 is YYDKDF in the germline V gene (reference sequence). This CDR3 has 15 residues. J was trimmed by 5 bases and V by 2 bases; bases with no gene match: 3. CDR3 in amino acids: CATSRRDRGRETQYF. CDR3 sequence (DNA): TGTGCCACCAGCAGACGGGACAGGGGGCGTGAGACCCAGTACTTC.

V and J are TRBV15 and TRBJ2-2, with 11 bases identical to TRBD2. The CDR3 contains 16 residues. Germline CDR1 reads LNHNV; CDR2 reads YYDKDF (reference sequence). V dropped 2 bases and J dropped 6; count of bases not matched to a gene: 5. The CDR3 here is CATSRQLAGVSGELFF. The CDR3 nucleotides read TGTGCCACCAGCAGACAACTAGCGGGAGTCTCCGGGGAGCTGTTTTTT.